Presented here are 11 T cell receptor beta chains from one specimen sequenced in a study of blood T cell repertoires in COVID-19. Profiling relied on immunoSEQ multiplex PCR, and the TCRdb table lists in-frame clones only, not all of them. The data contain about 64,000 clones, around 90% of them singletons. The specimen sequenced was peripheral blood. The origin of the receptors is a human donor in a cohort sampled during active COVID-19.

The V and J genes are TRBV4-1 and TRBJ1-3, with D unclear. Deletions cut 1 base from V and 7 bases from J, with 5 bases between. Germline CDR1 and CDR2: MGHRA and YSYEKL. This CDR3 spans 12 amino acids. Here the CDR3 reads CASSQGENTIYF. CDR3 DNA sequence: TGCGCCAGCAGCCAAGGAGAGAACACCATATATTTT.

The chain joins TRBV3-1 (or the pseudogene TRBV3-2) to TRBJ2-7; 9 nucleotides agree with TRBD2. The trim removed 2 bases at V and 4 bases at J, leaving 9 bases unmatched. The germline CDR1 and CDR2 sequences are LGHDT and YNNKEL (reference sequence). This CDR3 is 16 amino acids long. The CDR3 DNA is TGTGCCAGCAGCCAATCCCTAGCGGGAAGCCAATACGAGCAGTACTTC. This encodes CASSQSLAGSQYEQYF.

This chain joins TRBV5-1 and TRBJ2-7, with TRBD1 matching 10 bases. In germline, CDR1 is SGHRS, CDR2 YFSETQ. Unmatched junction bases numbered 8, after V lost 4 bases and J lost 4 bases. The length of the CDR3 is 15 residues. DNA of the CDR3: TGCGCCAGCAGCCCCGGGACAGGGGAGAGTTACGAGCAGTACTTC. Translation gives CASSPGTGESYEQYF.

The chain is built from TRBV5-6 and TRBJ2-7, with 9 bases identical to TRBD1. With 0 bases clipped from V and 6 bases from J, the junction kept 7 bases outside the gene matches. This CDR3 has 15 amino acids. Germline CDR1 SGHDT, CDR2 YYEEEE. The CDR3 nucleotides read TGTGCCAGCAGCTTGGGGGGACAGGGAATCGCCGAGCAGTACTTC. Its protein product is CASSLGGQGIAEQYF.

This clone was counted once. In DNA form, the CDR3 reads TGTGCCAGCAGCCCCTATAGCGGGAGCTCCTACAATGAGCAGTTCTTC. Its translation is CASSPYSGSSYNEQFF. The chain carries TRBV3-1 (or the pseudogene TRBV3-2) and TRBJ2-1; TRBD2 agrees at 9 bases. Germline V gives CDR1 LGHDT, CDR2 YNNKEL (reference sequence). Trimming took 4 bases from V and 0 from J; bases not matched to a gene: 4. CDR3 size: 16 residues.

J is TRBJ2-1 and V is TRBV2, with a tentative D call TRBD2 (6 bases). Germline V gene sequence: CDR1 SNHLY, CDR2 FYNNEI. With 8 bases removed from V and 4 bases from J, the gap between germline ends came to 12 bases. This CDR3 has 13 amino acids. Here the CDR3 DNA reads TGTGCCAGCTCACGGGAGACTTACAATGAGCAGTTCTTC. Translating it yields CASSRETYNEQFF. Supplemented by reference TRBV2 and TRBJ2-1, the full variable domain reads EPEVTQTPSHQVTQMGQEVILRCVPISNHLYFYWYRQILGQKVEFLVSFYNNEISEKSEIFDDQFSVERPDGSNFTLKIRSTKLEDSAMYFCASSRETYNEQFFGPGTRLTVL.

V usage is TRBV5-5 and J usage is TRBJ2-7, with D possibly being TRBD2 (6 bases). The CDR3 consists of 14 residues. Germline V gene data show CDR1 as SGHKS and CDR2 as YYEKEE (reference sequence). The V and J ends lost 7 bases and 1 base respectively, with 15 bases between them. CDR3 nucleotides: TGTGCCAGCGGCCACGCGGGACGGTCCTACGAGCAGTACTTC. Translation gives CASGHAGRSYEQYF. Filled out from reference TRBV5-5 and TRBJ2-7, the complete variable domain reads DAGVTQSPTHLIKTRGQQVTLRCSPISGHKSVSWYQQVLGQGPQFIFQYYEKEERGRGNFPDRFSARQFPNYSSELNVNALLLGDSALYLCASGHAGRSYEQYFGPGTRLTVT.

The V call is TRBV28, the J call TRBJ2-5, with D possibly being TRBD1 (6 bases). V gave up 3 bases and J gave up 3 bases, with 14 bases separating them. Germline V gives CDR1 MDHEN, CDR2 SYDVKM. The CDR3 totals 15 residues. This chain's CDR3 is CASSFWQGKEETQYF. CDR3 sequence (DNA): TGTGCCAGCAGTTTCTGGCAGGGGAAGGAAGAGACCCAGTACTTC.

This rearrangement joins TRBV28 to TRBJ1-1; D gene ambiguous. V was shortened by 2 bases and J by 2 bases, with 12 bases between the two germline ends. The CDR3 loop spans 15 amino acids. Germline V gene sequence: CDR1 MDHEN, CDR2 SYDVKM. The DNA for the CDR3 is TGTGCCAGCAGTTTAGTCGGATCGGGAAACACTGAAGCTTTCTTT. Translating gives CASSLVGSGNTEAFF.

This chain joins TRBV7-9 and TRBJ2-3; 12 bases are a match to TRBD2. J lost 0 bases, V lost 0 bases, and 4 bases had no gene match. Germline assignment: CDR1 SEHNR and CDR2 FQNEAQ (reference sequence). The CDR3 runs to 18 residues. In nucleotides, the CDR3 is TGTGCCAGCAGCTTAGCGCGGACTAGCGGGGCGAGCACAGATACGCAGTATTTT. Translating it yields CASSLARTSGASTDTQYF.

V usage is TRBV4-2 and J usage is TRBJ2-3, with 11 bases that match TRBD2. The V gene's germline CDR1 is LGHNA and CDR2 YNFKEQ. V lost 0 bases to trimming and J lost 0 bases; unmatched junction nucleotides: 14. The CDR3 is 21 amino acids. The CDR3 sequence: CASSQDPPRTSGPISTDTQYF. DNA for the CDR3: TGTGCCAGCAGCCAAGATCCCCCTCGGACTAGCGGGCCCATTAGCACAGATACGCAGTATTTT.